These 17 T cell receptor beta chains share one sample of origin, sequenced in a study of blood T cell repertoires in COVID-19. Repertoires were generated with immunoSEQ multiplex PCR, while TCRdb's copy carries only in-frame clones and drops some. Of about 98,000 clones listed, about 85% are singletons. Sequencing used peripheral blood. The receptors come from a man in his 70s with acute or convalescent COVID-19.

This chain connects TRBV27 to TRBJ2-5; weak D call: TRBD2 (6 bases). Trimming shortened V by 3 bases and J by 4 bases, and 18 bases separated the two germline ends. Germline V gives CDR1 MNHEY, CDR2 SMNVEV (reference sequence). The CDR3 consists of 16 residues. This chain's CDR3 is CASSFGGTGTRETQYF. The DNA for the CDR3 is TGTGCCAGCAGTTTTGGAGGGACGGGGACGAGAGAGACCCAGTACTTC.

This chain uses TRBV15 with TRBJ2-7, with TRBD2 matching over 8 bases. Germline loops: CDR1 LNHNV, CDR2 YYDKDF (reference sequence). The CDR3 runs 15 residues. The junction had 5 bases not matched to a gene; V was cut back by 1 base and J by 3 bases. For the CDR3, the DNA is TGTGCCACCAGCAGAGCTTCGGGACTAGGCTACGAGCAGTACGTC. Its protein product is CATSRASGLGYEQYV.

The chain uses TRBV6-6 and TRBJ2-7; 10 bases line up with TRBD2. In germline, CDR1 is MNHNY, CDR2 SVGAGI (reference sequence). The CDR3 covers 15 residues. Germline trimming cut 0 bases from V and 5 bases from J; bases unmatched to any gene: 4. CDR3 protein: CASSYSPSGGNEQYF. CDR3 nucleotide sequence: TGTGCCAGCAGTTACTCGCCTAGCGGGGGCAACGAGCAGTACTTC.

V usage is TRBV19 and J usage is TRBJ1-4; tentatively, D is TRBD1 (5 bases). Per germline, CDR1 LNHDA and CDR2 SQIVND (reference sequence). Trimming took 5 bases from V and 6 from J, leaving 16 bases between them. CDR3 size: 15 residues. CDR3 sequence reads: CASSPQGNSDEKLFF. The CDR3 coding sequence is TGTGCCAGTAGTCCCCAGGGAAACTCGGATGAAAAACTGTTTTTT.

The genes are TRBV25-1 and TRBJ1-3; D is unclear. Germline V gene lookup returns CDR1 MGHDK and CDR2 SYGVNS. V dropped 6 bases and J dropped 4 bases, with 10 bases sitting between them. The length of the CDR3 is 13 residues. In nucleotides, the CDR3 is TGTGCCAGCAGCGAGGCGGTCGGAAACACCATATATTTT. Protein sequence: CASSEAVGNTIYF.

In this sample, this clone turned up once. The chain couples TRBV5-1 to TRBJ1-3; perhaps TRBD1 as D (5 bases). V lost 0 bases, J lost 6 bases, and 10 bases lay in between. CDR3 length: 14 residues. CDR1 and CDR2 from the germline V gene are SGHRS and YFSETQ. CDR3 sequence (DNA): TGCGCCAGCAGCTTGGAGGGGCAGGCAAACACCATATATTTT. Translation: CASSLEGQANTIYF.

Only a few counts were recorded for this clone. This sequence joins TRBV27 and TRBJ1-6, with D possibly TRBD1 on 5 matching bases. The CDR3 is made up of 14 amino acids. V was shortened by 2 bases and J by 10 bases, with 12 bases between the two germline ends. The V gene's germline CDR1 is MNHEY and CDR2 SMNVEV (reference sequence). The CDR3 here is CASSLTGVGSPLHF. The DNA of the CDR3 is TGTGCCAGCAGTTTAACAGGAGTAGGGTCACCCCTCCACTTT.

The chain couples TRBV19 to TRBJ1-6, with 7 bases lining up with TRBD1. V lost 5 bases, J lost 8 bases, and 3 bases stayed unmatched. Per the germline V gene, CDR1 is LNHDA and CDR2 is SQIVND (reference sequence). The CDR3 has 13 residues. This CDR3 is CASSHRGDSPLHF. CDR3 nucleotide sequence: TGTGCCAGTAGTCACAGGGGTGATTCACCCCTCCACTTT.

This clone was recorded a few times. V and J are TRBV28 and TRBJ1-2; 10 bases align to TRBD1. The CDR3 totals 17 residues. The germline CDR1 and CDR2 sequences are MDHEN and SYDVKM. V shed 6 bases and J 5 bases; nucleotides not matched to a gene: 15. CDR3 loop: CASSSRTGGKNPYGYTF. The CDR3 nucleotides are TGTGCCAGCAGCTCGAGGACAGGGGGAAAGAATCCTTATGGCTACACCTTC.

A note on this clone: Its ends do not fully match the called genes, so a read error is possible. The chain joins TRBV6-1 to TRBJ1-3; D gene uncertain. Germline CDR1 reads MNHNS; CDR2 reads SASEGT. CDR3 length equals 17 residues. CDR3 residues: CASREARERGNGNTIYF. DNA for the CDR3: TGTGCCAGCAGGGAAGCCAGAGAGAGAGGAAATGGAAACACCATATATTTT.

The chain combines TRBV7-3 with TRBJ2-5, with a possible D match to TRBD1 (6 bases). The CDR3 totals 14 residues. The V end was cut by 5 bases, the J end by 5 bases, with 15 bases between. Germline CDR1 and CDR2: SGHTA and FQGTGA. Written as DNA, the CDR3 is TGTGCCAGCAGCCTAAACAGGGCCGATGAGACCCAGTACTTC. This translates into CASSLNRADETQYF.

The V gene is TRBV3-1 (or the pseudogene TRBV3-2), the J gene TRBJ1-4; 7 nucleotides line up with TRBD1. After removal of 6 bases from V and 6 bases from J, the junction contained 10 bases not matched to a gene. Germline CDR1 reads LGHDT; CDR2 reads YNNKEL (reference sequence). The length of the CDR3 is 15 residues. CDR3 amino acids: CASSYRGAGDEKLFF. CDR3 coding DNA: TGTGCCAGCAGTTACAGGGGAGCGGGCGATGAAAAACTGTTTTTT.

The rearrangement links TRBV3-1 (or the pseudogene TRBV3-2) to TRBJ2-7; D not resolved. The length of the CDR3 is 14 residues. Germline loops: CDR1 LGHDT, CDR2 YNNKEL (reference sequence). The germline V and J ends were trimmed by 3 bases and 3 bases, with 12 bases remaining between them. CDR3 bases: TGTGCCAGCAGCCAGGCAGGTCTCCTCTACGAGCAGTACTTC. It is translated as CASSQAGLLYEQYF.

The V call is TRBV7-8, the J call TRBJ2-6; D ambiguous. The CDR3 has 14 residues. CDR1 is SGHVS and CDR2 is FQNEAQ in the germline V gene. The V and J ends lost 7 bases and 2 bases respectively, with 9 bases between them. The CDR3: CASTRSTGANVLTF. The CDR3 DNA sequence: TGTGCCAGCACCCGGAGTACTGGGGCCAACGTCCTGACTTTC. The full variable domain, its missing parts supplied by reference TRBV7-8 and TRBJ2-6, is GAGVSQSPRYKVAKRGQDVALRCDPISGHVSLFWYQQALGQGPEFLTYFQNEAQLDKSGLPSDRFFAERPEGSVSTLKIQRTQQEDSAVYLCASTRSTGANVLTFGAGSRLTVL.

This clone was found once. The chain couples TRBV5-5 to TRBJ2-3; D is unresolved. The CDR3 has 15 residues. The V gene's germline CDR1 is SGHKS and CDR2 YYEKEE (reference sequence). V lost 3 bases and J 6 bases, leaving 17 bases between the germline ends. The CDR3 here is CASSYGVGFGDTQYF. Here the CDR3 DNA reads TGTGCCAGCAGCTACGGTGTTGGTTTTGGTGATACGCAGTATTTT. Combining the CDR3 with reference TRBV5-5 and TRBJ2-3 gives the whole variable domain DAGVTQSPTHLIKTRGQQVTLRCSPISGHKSVSWYQQVLGQGPQFIFQYYEKEERGRGNFPDRFSARQFPNYSSELNVNALLLGDSALYLCASSYGVGFGDTQYFGPGTRLTVL.

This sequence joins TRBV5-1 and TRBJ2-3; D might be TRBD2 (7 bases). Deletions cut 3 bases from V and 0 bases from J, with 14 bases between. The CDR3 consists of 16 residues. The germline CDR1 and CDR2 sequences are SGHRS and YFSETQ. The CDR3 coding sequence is TGCGCCAGCAGCTCGCCGCGGGGGCCTAGCACAGATACGCAGTATTTT. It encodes CASSSPRGPSTDTQYF.

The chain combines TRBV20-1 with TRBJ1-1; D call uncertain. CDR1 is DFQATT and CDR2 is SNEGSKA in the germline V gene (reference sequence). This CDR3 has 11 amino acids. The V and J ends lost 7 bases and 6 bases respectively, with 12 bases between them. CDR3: CSVQSGPEAFF. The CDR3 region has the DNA TGCAGTGTCCAGAGTGGGCCTGAAGCTTTCTTT.